Given below is one TCR beta chain in context. The antigen is not known. TCRdb's table, derived via immunoSEQ multiplex PCR, lists solely in-frame clones and lacks some. Of millions of clones in the sample, just under 95% were seen once. These data are taken from a study of shared clonotypes between healthy human individuals. About the study: CD4 naive cells filled three plates per donor, CD4 memory three, CD8 naive two and CD8 memory one. Study results and limitations: A limitation of the genetic and exposure-history diversity represented arose from few donors.

Looked up from germline, CDR1 is MGHDK and CDR2 is SYGVNS. This CDR3 is 11 amino acids long. It was CD45RO-negative cells, positively selected for CCR7, that made up naive CD8 cells, with terminally differentiated effector memory CD45RA+ cells excluded. The clonotype originates from a man aged 18 to 35 in good health. The chain links TRBV25-1 to TRBJ2-5, with unresolved D. The J call may be mistaken, given a closer DNA end match to TRBJ2-7. What was sequenced was naive CD8+ T cells sorted from blood. CDR3 protein: CASSGMDEQYF. The DNA of the CDR3 is TGTGCCAGCAGTGGGATGGACGAGCAGTACTTC.